A single T cell receptor (beta chain) is shown here with its context. Its target is not known. Profiling relied on immunoSEQ multiplex PCR, and the TCRdb table lists in-frame clones only, not all of them. The data hold more than 120,000 clones, with just over 85% observed a single time. This sample is drawn from a study of T cell responses to AZD1222 COVID-19 vaccine. Overall study findings and caveats: Seropositive at baseline were only five or six AZD1222 recipients. Clonal diversity may have been underestimated, and the donors were mostly white British, with more females than males. Repertoires were sampled only after the peak T cell response. Nearly half of spike-specific TCRs reportedly target variant regions that are unmutated in the B.1.351 and B.1.1.7 variants.

V shed 8 bases and J shed 7 bases, with 17 bases lying between them. Germline V CDR1 and CDR2: PRHDT, FYEKMQ (reference sequence). The CDR3 is made up of 13 amino acids. This clonotype originated in an adult who received the AZD1222 COVID-19 vaccine. This material consisted of peripheral blood, taken 28 days after the second AZD1222 dose. The V gene is TRBV13, the J gene TRBJ1-2; D ambiguous. This CDR3 is CASARGGPPGYTF. In nucleotides, the CDR3 is TGTGCCAGCGCCAGAGGAGGGCCCCCTGGCTACACCTTC.